These 11 T cell receptor beta chains were sequenced from one sample in a study of shared clonotypes between healthy human individuals. Generated by immunoSEQ multiplex PCR, the TCRdb table keeps only in-frame clones and is missing some. The data contain some 500,000 clones, 79% of them singletons. The sequencing input was PBMCs. The receptors shown here come from a woman aged 40 to 50 in good health. Some clones in this sample may be carry-over from other donors' samples.

This sequence joins TRBV9 and TRBJ2-7, with 14 bases that match TRBD2. The CDR3 is 15 residues long. Germline lookup yields CDR1 SGDLS and CDR2 YYNGEE. J lost 3 bases, V lost 3 bases, and 2 bases had no gene match. CDR3 protein: CASSEGLAGVYEQYF. The CDR3 DNA sequence: TGTGCCAGCAGCGAGGGACTAGCGGGAGTCTACGAGCAGTACTTC.

The rearrangement joins TRBV6-4 to TRBJ2-2, with D perhaps matching TRBD2 (6 bases). This CDR3 is 14 amino acids long. Germline-derived CDR1 and CDR2 are MRHNA and SNTAGT. Trimming shortened V by 5 bases and J by 5 bases, and 12 bases separated the two germline ends. CDR3 sequence: CASSTSRGTGELFF. The CDR3 DNA sequence: TGTGCCAGCAGTACTAGCCGGGGGACCGGGGAGCTGTTTTTT.

This clone was picked up many times. The chain carries TRBV18 and TRBJ1-1; D unresolved. In germline, CDR1 is KGHSH, CDR2 LQKENI. V was pared by 4 bases and J by 3 bases, with 9 bases between. This CDR3 contains 13 residues. The CDR3 region has the DNA TGTGCCAGCTCACAAGACGGGGACACTGAAGCTTTCTTT. Translation: CASSQDGDTEAFF. Full variable domain (outside the CDR3, taken from reference TRBV18 and TRBJ1-1): NAGVMQNPRHLVRRRGQEARLRCSPMKGHSHVYWYRQLPEEGLKFMVYLQKENIIDESGMPKERFSAEFPKEGPSILRIQQVVRGDSAAYFCASSQDGDTEAFFGQGTRLTVV.

The chain joins TRBV4-2 to TRBJ2-1, with a possible D match to TRBD2 (6 bases). The CDR3 is 15 residues long. V was shortened by 4 bases and J by 7 bases, with 17 bases between the two germline ends. Germline CDR1 LGHNA, CDR2 YNFKEQ. The CDR3: CASSRDGSGVNEQFF. CDR3 bases: TGTGCCAGCAGCCGAGACGGGTCGGGAGTTAATGAGCAGTTCTTC.

This clone has a handful of counts. The chain employs TRBV7-2 and TRBJ1-4; TRBD1 aligns across 10 bases. V was clipped by 2 bases and J by 10 bases; unmatched bases: 13. The germline V gene encodes CDR1 SGHTA and CDR2 FQGNSA. The CDR3 loop spans 17 amino acids. The CDR3 loop is CASSLTGGRTGGGKLFF. The CDR3 nucleotides are TGTGCCAGCAGCTTAACAGGCGGGAGGACAGGGGGTGGAAAACTGTTTTTT.

About this clone: The junction does not match germline at one end; this may be a read error. The same CDR3 also results from other DNA sequences found in this sample. The CDR3, as DNA: TGCAGCGTTGAGGGACCCGGGACAGGGGGCACTGAAGCTTTCTTC. Protein sequence: CSVEGPGTGGTEAFF. The chain combines TRBV29-1 with TRBJ1-1; 12 bases align to TRBD1. Germline assignment: CDR1 SQVTM and CDR2 ANQGSEA. This CDR3 contains 15 residues.

This chain uses TRBV5-1 with TRBJ2-5, with 14 positions matching TRBD2. In germline, CDR1 is SGHRS, CDR2 YFSETQ. The CDR3 spans 17 residues. V was clipped by 2 bases and J by 5 bases; unmatched bases: 8. In DNA form, the CDR3 reads TGCGCCAGCAGCTTAAACGGACTAGCGGGAGGAGGGGAGACCCAGTACTTC. Translating it yields CASSLNGLAGGGETQYF.

V gene TRBV5-1 combines with J gene TRBJ1-4; 9 nucleotides align to TRBD1. The CDR3 is made up of 17 amino acids. The V and J ends lost 4 bases and 0 bases, in that order; junction bases with no gene match: 7. Per germline, CDR1 SGHRS and CDR2 YFSETQ. CDR3 sequence reads: CASSPGDRVATNEKLFF. CDR3 coding DNA: TGCGCCAGCAGCCCGGGGGACAGGGTGGCAACTAATGAAAAACTGTTTTTT.

This clone was seen a single time. The chain is built from TRBV4-3 and TRBJ1-1; D not certain. V was pared by 0 bases and J by 5 bases, with 16 bases between. The CDR3 sequence is 16 residues long. Germline CDR1 reads LGHNA; CDR2 reads YSLEER. For the CDR3, the DNA is TGCGCCAGCAGCCAAGACAGAGGGTGGGATACGACTGAAGCTTTCTTT. As protein: CASSQDRGWDTTEAFF.

The genes are TRBV19 and TRBJ1-2; D is ambiguous. Deletions cut 10 bases from V and 3 bases from J, with 21 bases between. This CDR3 has 15 residues. Per germline, CDR1 LNHDA and CDR2 SQIVND (reference sequence). The CDR3 region is CATTGSGGRDYGYTF. DNA of the CDR3: TGTGCCACCACCGGGTCGGGAGGTCGGGACTATGGCTACACCTTC.

The V and J genes are TRBV30 and TRBJ2-1; D remains ambiguous. CDR1 is GTSNPN, CDR2 SVGIG, per germline (reference sequence). The length of the CDR3 is 14 residues. The ends were cut back, 2 bases at V and 2 bases at J, with 10 bases in the middle. The CDR3 nucleotides read TGTGCCTGGAGTTGGGGTTTCACCTACAATGAGCAGTTCTTC. Translated, it gives CAWSWGFTYNEQFF.